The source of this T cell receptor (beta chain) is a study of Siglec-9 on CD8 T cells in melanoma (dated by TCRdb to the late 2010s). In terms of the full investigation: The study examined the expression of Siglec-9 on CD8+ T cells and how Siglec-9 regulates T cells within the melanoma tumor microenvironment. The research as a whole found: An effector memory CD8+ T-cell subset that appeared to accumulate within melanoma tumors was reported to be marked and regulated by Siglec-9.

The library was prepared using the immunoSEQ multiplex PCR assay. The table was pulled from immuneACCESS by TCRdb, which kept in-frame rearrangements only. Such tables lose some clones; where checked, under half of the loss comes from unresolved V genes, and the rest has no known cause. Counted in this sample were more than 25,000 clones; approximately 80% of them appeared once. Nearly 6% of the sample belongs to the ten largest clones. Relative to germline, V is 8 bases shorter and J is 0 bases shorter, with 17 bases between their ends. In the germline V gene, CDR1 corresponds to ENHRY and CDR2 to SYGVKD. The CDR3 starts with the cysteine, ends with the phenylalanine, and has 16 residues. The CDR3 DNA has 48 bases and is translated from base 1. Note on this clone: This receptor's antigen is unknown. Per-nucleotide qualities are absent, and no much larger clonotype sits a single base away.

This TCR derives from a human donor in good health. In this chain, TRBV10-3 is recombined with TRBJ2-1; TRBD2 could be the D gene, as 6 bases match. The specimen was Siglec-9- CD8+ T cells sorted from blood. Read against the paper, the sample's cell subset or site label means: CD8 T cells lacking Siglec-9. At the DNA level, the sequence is TGTGCCATCGGGGGAGGACTGAGGAGCTCCTACAATGAGCAGTTCTTC. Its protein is CAIGGGLRSSYNEQFF.